Shown below are 24 T cell receptor beta chains from a single sample sequenced in a study of blood T cell repertoires in COVID-19. The repertoire was sequenced with immunoSEQ multiplex PCR; TCRdb's copy has only in-frame clones and lacks some. The sample includes around 200,000 clones, approximately 79% of them seen just once. Sequencing was carried out using peripheral blood. The receptors derive from a man aged 25 to 40 with active or convalescent COVID-19.

This clone has a handful of counts. The J gene is TRBJ1-1, the V gene TRBV29-1; 9 bases line up with TRBD1. The CDR3 consists of 13 residues. After removal of 7 bases from V and 2 bases from J, the junction contained 5 bases not matched to a gene. In germline, CDR1 is SQVTM, CDR2 ANQGSEA. In DNA, the CDR3 is TGCAGCGCAACGGGACAGGGAAACACTGAAGCTTTCTTT. Encoded protein: CSATGQGNTEAFF. The full variable domain, its missing parts supplied by reference TRBV29-1 and TRBJ1-1, is SAVISQKPSRDICQRGTSLTIQCQVDSQVTMMFWYRQQPGQSLTLIATANQGSEATYESGFVIDKFPISRPNLTFSTLTVSNMSPEDSSIYLCSATGQGNTEAFFGQGTRLTVV.

The chain uses TRBV30 and TRBJ2-1; D possibly corresponds to TRBD2 (6 bases). Germline assignment: CDR1 GTSNPN and CDR2 SVGIG (reference sequence). This CDR3 contains 13 residues. The V and J ends lost 3 bases and 6 bases respectively, with 12 bases between them. CDR3 nucleotide sequence: TGTGCCTGGAGCACTAGGAGGGCCAATGAGCAGTTCTTC. Protein sequence: CAWSTRRANEQFF. Drawing the rest from reference TRBV30 and TRBJ2-1, the complete variable domain is SQTIHQWPATLVQPVGSPLSLECTVEGTSNPNLYWYRQAAGRGLQLLFYSVGIGQISSEVPQNLSASRPQDRQFILSSKKLLLSDSGFYLCAWSTRRANEQFFGPGTRLTVL.

This clone was recorded only once. The chain has TRBV4-1 and TRBJ1-1; D possibly corresponds to TRBD1 (6 bases). Deletions cut 0 bases from V and 1 base from J, with 12 bases between. The germline CDR1 and CDR2 sequences are MGHRA and YSYEKL. The CDR3 is 16 residues long. The CDR3 is CASSQDEYRENTEAFF. The CDR3 DNA is TGCGCCAGCAGCCAAGACGAGTACAGGGAGAACACTGAAGCTTTCTTT.

The chain recombines TRBV18 with TRBJ2-1; TRBD2 agrees at 9 bases. The CDR3 has 14 amino acids. Germline V lookup: CDR1 KGHSH, CDR2 LQKENI. With V trimmed by 6 bases and J by 7 bases, 7 bases remained unmatched. CDR3 in DNA: TGTGCCAGCTCTCCGGTTGCGGGGGGGAATGAGCAGTTCTTC. It is translated as CASSPVAGGNEQFF. Filled out from reference TRBV18 and TRBJ2-1, the complete variable domain reads NAGVMQNPRHLVRRRGQEARLRCSPMKGHSHVYWYRQLPEEGLKFMVYLQKENIIDESGMPKERFSAEFPKEGPSILRIQQVVRGDSAAYFCASSPVAGGNEQFFGPGTRLTVL.

The chain recombines TRBV3-1 (or the pseudogene TRBV3-2) with TRBJ1-4, with TRBD1 matching 8 bases. Per germline, CDR1 LGHDT and CDR2 YNNKEL (reference sequence). This CDR3 contains 15 residues. V shed 3 bases and J 6 bases; nucleotides not matched to a gene: 6. In DNA form, the CDR3 reads TGTGCCAGCAGCCATACAGGGGGAGGAGATGAAAAACTGTTTTTT. This gives the protein CASSHTGGGDEKLFF.

V is TRBV9 and J is TRBJ1-3, with D perhaps matching TRBD1 (5 bases). The CDR3 runs 16 residues. Germline V gene lookup returns CDR1 SGDLS and CDR2 YYNGEE. The V end was cut by 0 bases, the J end by 0 bases, with 10 bases between. CDR3 DNA: TGTGCCAGCAGCGTAGCCAGGGCGAACTCTGGAAACACCATATATTTT. Translated: CASSVARANSGNTIYF.

The V gene is TRBV30, the J gene TRBJ1-4; D gene ambiguous. V dropped 2 bases and J dropped 8 bases, with 15 bases sitting between them. The CDR3 sequence is 14 residues long. Germline CDR1 and CDR2: GTSNPN and SVGIG (reference sequence). CDR3 nucleotide sequence: TGTGCCTGGAGTCAAGCAGGCGCCGGAGAAAAACTGTTTTTT. It specifies CAWSQAGAGEKLFF.

This clone was recorded only once. The rearrangement uses TRBV14 and TRBJ2-5, with 13 bases matching TRBD2. CDR1 and CDR2 (germline): SGHDN, FVKESK. The V segment lost 5 bases and the J segment 4 bases; nucleotides outside the gene matches: 16. The CDR3 extends over 19 amino acids. CDR3: CASSRADRLAGGLRETQYF. For the CDR3, the DNA is TGTGCCAGCAGCAGAGCCGACCGACTAGCGGGGGGTCTACGAGAGACCCAGTACTTC.

The chain has TRBV11-2 and TRBJ2-5; TRBD2 matches 9 bases. Germline CDR1 and CDR2: SGHAT and FQNNGV. This CDR3 region has 15 residues. After removal of 6 bases from V and 3 bases from J, the junction contained 8 bases not matched to a gene. CDR3 residues: CASSPNSGGEETQYF. In DNA form, the CDR3 reads TGTGCCAGCAGTCCGAATAGCGGGGGAGAAGAGACCCAGTACTTC.

V gene TRBV24-1 combines with J gene TRBJ2-3; TRBD1 matches 8 bases. The CDR3 is 18 residues long. V dropped 4 bases and J dropped 2; count of bases not matched to a gene: 13. Germline V gene data show CDR1 as KGHDR and CDR2 as SFDVKD. The CDR3, as DNA: TGTGCCACCAGTGAAGCCGTTGGGGGACAGGCCCTCACAGATACGCAGTATTTT. Translated: CATSEAVGGQALTDTQYF.

V gene TRBV23-1 combines with J gene TRBJ1-1; a possible D gene is TRBD1 (5 bases). Being an ORF, TRBV23-1 has a function that is uncertain. This CDR3 region has 15 residues. Trimming shortened V by 4 bases and J by 6 bases, and 18 bases separated the two germline ends. The CDR3 nucleotides read TGCGCCAGCAGTCTAGAGGGACTTCGAAGGGCTGAAGCTTTCTTT. Encoded protein: CASSLEGLRRAEAFF.

The V gene is TRBV6-2 or TRBV6-3, the J gene TRBJ1-5, with 7 nucleotides matching TRBD1. Trimming cost V 6 bases and J 2 bases; bases outside gene matches: 10. Germline assignment: CDR1 MNHEY and CDR2 SVGEGT. This CDR3 has 16 residues. The CDR3 loop reads CASSRTGPLGNQPQHF. CDR3 in DNA: TGTGCCAGCAGCCGGACAGGTCCTCTAGGCAATCAGCCCCAGCATTTT.

This chain joins TRBV28 and TRBJ2-7, with D perhaps matching TRBD1 (5 bases). Germline V gene lookup returns CDR1 MDHEN and CDR2 SYDVKM. V shed 6 bases and J shed 2 bases, with 11 bases lying between them. The CDR3 sequence is 13 residues long. In DNA, the CDR3 is TGTGCCAGCAGCCGCAGGGTCCCCTACGAGCAGTACGTC. It specifies CASSRRVPYEQYV.

The CDR3 loop is CASSEAGGMNTEAFF. CDR3 bases: TGTGCCAGCAGTGAAGCAGGAGGGATGAACACTGAAGCTTTCTTT. This chain joins TRBV6-1 and TRBJ1-1; D gene ambiguous. Germline CDR1 and CDR2: MNHNS and SASEGT. The CDR3 length is 15 residues. Trimming cost V 0 bases and J 0 bases, with 8 bases left between them.

The V and J genes are TRBV5-1 and TRBJ1-1; TRBD1 matches at 7 bases. This CDR3 has 14 residues. V gave up 4 bases and J gave up 7 bases; unmatched junction bases: 10. Germline assignment: CDR1 SGHRS and CDR2 YFSETQ. In DNA form, the CDR3 reads TGCGCCAGCAGCCTTGCGACAGGGTCTTTTGAAGCTTTCTTT. This gives the protein CASSLATGSFEAFF.

The chain links TRBV5-5 to TRBJ2-3; 13 positions match TRBD2. This CDR3 has 16 residues. V trimming: 4 bases; J trimming: 6 bases; junction bases outside the gene matches: 8. The germline CDR1 and CDR2 sequences are SGHKS and YYEKEE (reference sequence). The CDR3 region is CASSRTTSGGPDTQYF. The DNA for the CDR3 is TGTGCCAGCAGCCGGACGACTAGCGGGGGGCCCGATACGCAGTATTTT. The complete variable domain, with remaining parts taken from reference TRBV5-5 and TRBJ2-3, reads DAGVTQSPTHLIKTRGQQVTLRCSPISGHKSVSWYQQVLGQGPQFIFQYYEKEERGRGNFPDRFSARQFPNYSSELNVNALLLGDSALYLCASSRTTSGGPDTQYFGPGTRLTVL.

The V call is TRBV2, the J call TRBJ1-3; D unresolved. Germline assignment: CDR1 SNHLY and CDR2 FYNNEI. V was clipped by 6 bases and J by 0 bases, with 9 bases between them. This CDR3 has 14 residues. The chain's CDR3 is CASRQTSSGNTIYF. The CDR3 DNA follows: TGTGCCAGCAGACAGACGTCCTCTGGAAACACCATATATTTT.

The chain uses TRBV10-1 and TRBJ2-7, with 8 bases aligning to TRBD1. J lost 3 bases, V lost 3 bases, and 1 base had no gene match. This CDR3 is built from 13 residues. Per the germline V gene, CDR1 is WNHNN and CDR2 is SYGVQD (reference sequence). The CDR3 loop is CASSEGTGYEQYV. The CDR3, as DNA: TGCGCCAGCAGTGAAGGGACAGGCTACGAGCAGTACGTC.

V gene TRBV4-3 combines with J gene TRBJ2-3; 9 bases are a match to TRBD2. Germline-derived CDR1 and CDR2 are LGHNA and YSLEER. With 0 bases clipped from V and 6 bases from J, the junction kept 7 bases outside the gene matches. The CDR3 contains 16 residues. In nucleotides, the CDR3 is TGCGCCAGCAGCCAAGATGGCGGGAGGGCAGGGGATACGCAGTATTTT. Its protein is CASSQDGGRAGDTQYF.

V gene TRBV19 combines with J gene TRBJ1-2, with 7 bases identical to TRBD1. V was pared by 6 bases and J by 8 bases, with 12 bases of the junction left unmatched. Germline CDR1 and CDR2: LNHDA and SQIVND (reference sequence). The CDR3 has 14 amino acids. The CDR3 loop is CASSSNTGVKGYTF. CDR3 DNA sequence: TGTGCCAGTAGCTCAAACACAGGGGTAAAGGGCTACACCTTC.

The genes are TRBV19 and TRBJ2-1; TRBD2 matches 12 bases. Germline assignment: CDR1 LNHDA and CDR2 SQIVND (reference sequence). CDR3 size: 18 residues. Trimming removed 5 bases from V and 7 bases from J; junction bases left unmatched: 15. The CDR3 reads CASSPGGPSGGAWNEQFF. CDR3 DNA: TGTGCCAGTAGTCCAGGGGGCCCTAGCGGGGGGGCCTGGAATGAGCAGTTCTTC. Together with reference TRBV19 and TRBJ2-1, the CDR3 gives the full variable domain: DGGITQSPKYLFRKEGQNVTLSCEQNLNHDAMYWYRQDPGQGLRLIYYSQIVNDFQKGDIAEGYSVSREKKESFPLTVTSAQKNPTAFYLCASSPGGPSGGAWNEQFFGPGTRLTVL.

This clone was detected only a few times. The rearrangement uses TRBV7-9 and TRBJ2-5; D possibly corresponds to TRBD1 (6 bases). The CDR3 totals 13 residues. The germline V and J ends were trimmed by 5 bases and 4 bases, with 11 bases remaining between them. CDR1 and CDR2 (germline): SEHNR, FQNEAQ (reference sequence). The CDR3 loop is CASSQGRRETQYF. The DNA of the CDR3 is TGTGCCAGCAGCCAGGGGCGACGAGAGACCCAGTACTTC.

This chain uses TRBV4-2 with TRBJ1-4; tentative D call: TRBD1 (5 bases). The germline gives CDR1 LGHNA, CDR2 YNFKEQ. This CDR3 is built from 16 residues. Trimming shortened V by 6 bases and J by 6 bases, and 20 bases separated the two germline ends. The DNA of the CDR3 is TGTGCCAGCAGGACATTCCTCAACGGAGGGGATGAAAAACTGTTTTTT. Residues: CASRTFLNGGDEKLFF.

The sample holds a few counts of this clone. The chain combines TRBV4-3 with TRBJ1-1; D is uncertain. Germline CDR1 and CDR2: LGHNA and YSLEER. CDR3 length: 16 residues. Trimming pared 0 bases from V and 1 base from J, leaving 12 bases between. Here the CDR3 reads CASSQEELRGNTEAFF. The CDR3 DNA sequence: TGCGCCAGCAGCCAAGAGGAACTAAGAGGGAACACTGAAGCTTTCTTT.